One sample yielded the 27 T cell receptor beta chains listed below, sequenced in a study of molecular identifiers for immune sequencing clone quantification (dated by TCRdb to between 2018 and 2020). Libraries were made using PCR. The sequencer was an Illumina HiSeq 4000. The public reads were reprocessed in TCRdb via fastp at Q25 and MiXCR, keeping in-frame beta chains. Here each entry gathers all rows of one CDR3 protein and keeps the most common genes and DNA. This sample lists about 640,000 distinct CDR3 sequences; about 20% were detected once. The top ten hold 0.7% to 1% of the sample. The sequenced material came from naive CD8+ T cells from blood, with Jurkat cell RNA spiked in. Explained via the paper, the cell subset or site label denotes: FACS-sorted CD8+CD4-CCR7+CD45RA+ naive T cells. These receptors all stem from a human donor in good health. Some libraries in this study had Jurkat cell RNA spiked in.

The sample holds many counts of this clonotype. The CDR3 spells CASPVLDSRGTDTQYF. The DNA for the CDR3 is TGTGCCAGTCCTGTCCTGGACAGCAGAGGCACAGATACGCAGTATTTT. The J gene is TRBJ2-3, the V gene TRBV12-3 or TRBV12-4; TRBD1 is a possible D gene (6 bases). This CDR3 contains 16 residues. Trimming took 9 bases from V and 1 from J, leaving 20 bases between them.

The chain joins TRBV28 to TRBJ2-6; no clear D. Trimming took off 1 base at V and 0 bases at J, with 16 bases between the two ends. CDR1 is MDHEN and CDR2 is SYDVKM in the germline V gene. The CDR3 spans 19 residues. The CDR3 nucleotides are TGTGCCAGCAGTTTATCCCTTCGACACGAACCCTCTGGGGCCAACGTCCTGACTTTC. It specifies CASSLSLRHEPSGANVLTF.

This clonotype was counted ten times or more. The chain recombines TRBV14 with TRBJ2-7; the match to TRBD2 covers 13 bases. The germline V gene encodes CDR1 SGHDN and CDR2 FVKESK. The CDR3 consists of 15 residues. With 3 bases clipped from V and 4 bases from J, the junction kept 3 bases outside the gene matches. CDR3 protein: CASSQLLAGGYEQYF. The CDR3 region has the DNA TGTGCCAGCAGCCAGTTACTAGCGGGAGGGTACGAGCAGTACTTC.

This clonotype was detected only a few times. The genes are TRBV20-1 and TRBJ2-7; 11 positions match TRBD2. Germline trimming cut 6 bases from V and 2 bases from J; bases unmatched to any gene: 9. The CDR3 runs 15 residues. CDR1 and CDR2 from the germline V gene are DFQATT and SNEGSKA (reference sequence). The CDR3, as DNA: TGCAGTGCCTCAACGGGACTAGCGGCACCCTACGAGCAGTACTTC. The encoded protein is CSASTGLAAPYEQYF.

This clonotype was observed a few times. The chain uses TRBV7-9 and TRBJ1-1, with 12 positions matching TRBD1. The CDR3 runs 18 residues. Trimming took 2 bases from V and 3 from J; bases not matched to a gene: 10. Germline V gene sequence: CDR1 SEHNR, CDR2 FQNEAQ (reference sequence). This CDR3 reads CASSLKGDRGRIDTEAFF. Written as DNA, the CDR3 is TGTGCCAGCAGCTTAAAAGGGGACAGGGGGCGTATTGACACTGAAGCTTTCTTT.

This clonotype was seen ten or more times. The genes are TRBV7-8 and TRBJ2-7; possibly TRBD1 for D (6 bases). The germline gives CDR1 SGHVS, CDR2 FQNEAQ. V was shortened by 5 bases and J by 5 bases, with 19 bases between the two germline ends. The CDR3 extends over 15 amino acids. DNA for the CDR3: TGTGCCAGCAGCGAAAACCAGGGGAGCCGGGACGAGCAGTACTTC. Translating it yields CASSENQGSRDEQYF. Combining the CDR3 with reference TRBV7-8 and TRBJ2-7 gives the whole variable domain GAGVSQSPRYKVAKRGQDVALRCDPISGHVSLFWYQQALGQGPEFLTYFQNEAQLDKSGLPSDRFFAERPEGSVSTLKIQRTQQEDSAVYLCASSENQGSRDEQYFGPGTRLTVT.

This clonotype has more than one count but fewer than ten. The genes are TRBV4-1 and TRBJ2-5; 9 bases are a match to TRBD1. The CDR3 runs to 17 residues. V dropped 3 bases and J dropped 7; count of bases not matched to a gene: 15. Germline-derived CDR1 and CDR2 are MGHRA and YSYEKL. The CDR3 here is CASSQTAGTGFLVTQYF. The CDR3 DNA reads TGCGCCAGCAGCCAGACCGCCGGGACAGGGTTTCTCGTGACCCAGTACTTC.

Regarding this clonotype: A much more abundant neighbour one base away suggests this may be a read error. This chain links TRBV2 with TRBJ1-1; D not certain. Germline CDR1 is SNHLY and CDR2 is FYNNEI. V lost 3 bases and J 1 base, leaving 18 bases between the germline ends. The CDR3 contains 17 residues. CDR3 in DNA: TGTGCCAGCAGTGATGTGAACACGGGCGCCACGAACACTGAAGCTTTCTTT. It specifies CASSDVNTGATNTEAFF.

Details on this clonotype: Being one base from a much bigger clone, this may be a read error. This rearrangement joins TRBV6-5 to TRBJ2-5; the D gene is possibly TRBD2 (5 bases). This CDR3 contains 15 residues. Germline V gene lookup returns CDR1 MNHEY and CDR2 SVGAGI. CDR3 region: CAGSYSRGIQETQYF. Here the CDR3 DNA reads TGTGCCGGCAGTTACTCGAGAGGGATTCAGGAGACCCAGTACTTC.

A note on this clonotype: A much larger clone differs by one base, so this may be a read error. The chain recombines TRBV12-5 with TRBJ2-2; no clear D. CDR3 size: 13 residues. Germline V gene sequence: CDR1 LGHNT, CDR2 FRNRAP. The CDR3 here is CASSFFQSGELFF. The CDR3, as DNA: TGTGCTAGTAGTTTTTTTCAATCCGGGGAGCTGTTTTTT.

About this clonotype itself: With a much larger clone just one base away, this may be a read error. Here the CDR3 omits its conserved ending phenylalanine or tryptophan, so a read error is the likely source. This chain uses TRBV7-9 with TRBJ2-5; D could derive from TRBD1 or TRBD2 (5 bases each). The V end lost 1 base, the J end lost 0 bases, and 12 bases lay between the germline ends. CDR1 and CDR2 from the germline V gene are SEHNR and FQNEAQ (reference sequence). The CDR3 spans 16 residues. The CDR3 nucleotides are TGTGCCAGCAGCTTAGTCGGGGCAGCCAACCAAGAGACCCAGTACCTC. It specifies CASSLVGAANQETQYL.

Remarks on this clonotype: The conserved phenylalanine or tryptophan normally closing the CDR3 is absent here, so this likely arose from a read error. The chain uses TRBV4-1 and TRBJ2-7, with D perhaps TRBD2 (7 bases). Germline V lookup: CDR1 MGHRA, CDR2 YSYEKL. V was clipped by 3 bases and J by 3 bases, with 15 bases between them. The length of the CDR3 is 15 residues. The CDR3 nucleotides read TGCGCCAGCAGCCAGAACTCGGGGGGCGTCTACGAGCAGTACTCC. This gives the protein CASSQNSGGVYEQYS.

With respect to this clonotype: A much larger clone lies a single base off, so this may be a read error. The V call is TRBV7-6, the J call TRBJ2-7, with 7 bases identical to TRBD1. Per the germline V gene, CDR1 is SGHVS and CDR2 is FNYEAQ. V was clipped by 8 bases and J by 2 bases; unmatched bases: 9. The CDR3 spans 14 residues. CDR3 sequence: CASGSGTEAYEQYF. The CDR3 DNA reads as TGTGCCAGCGGCTCCGGGACAGAAGCCTACGAGCAGTACTTC.

As concerns this clonotype: One end of the junction does not line up with germline, which may come from a read error. The CDR3 loop is CASSMMTGGSNQPQRF. CDR3 DNA: TGTGCCAGTAGTATGATGACAGGGGGCAGCAATCAGCCCCAGCGTTTT. The chain combines TRBV19 with TRBJ1-5; 10 nucleotides match TRBD1. Germline loops: CDR1 LNHDA, CDR2 SQIVND (reference sequence). The CDR3 is 16 residues long.

This clonotype was detected once. Just one base apart from a much larger clone, this may be a read error. The rearrangement links TRBV13 to TRBJ2-7; no definite D call. The CDR3 extends over 11 amino acids. CDR1 and CDR2 from the germline V gene are PRHDT and FYEKMQ (reference sequence). Trimming removed 5 bases from V and 9 bases from J, with 11 bases in between. The CDR3 is CASSTSTVQYF. CDR3 sequence (DNA): TGTGCCAGCAGCACCTCCACCGTGCAGTACTTC.

This clonotype was observed a handful of times. This chain links TRBV4-3 with TRBJ2-1; the match to TRBD2 covers 8 bases. Looked up from germline, CDR1 is LGHNA and CDR2 is YSLEER. This CDR3 spans 17 amino acids. Unmatched junction bases numbered 13, after V lost 0 bases and J lost 9 bases. In DNA, the CDR3 is TGCGCCAGCAGCCAAGAGAGGGAGCGGGAGTCTAGGGCTGAGCAGTTCTTC. This encodes CASSQERERESRAEQFF.

The chain is built from TRBV30 and TRBJ1-1; D possibly corresponds to TRBD1 (6 bases). From germline, CDR1 is GTSNPN and CDR2 SVGIG (reference sequence). V was clipped by 0 bases and J by 10 bases, with 12 bases between them. This CDR3 region has 12 residues. Written as DNA, the CDR3 is TGTGCCTGGAGTGTACGATTAGGGGGAGCTTTCTTT. Translation: CAWSVRLGGAFF.

This clonotype was recorded many times. The chain couples TRBV20-1 to TRBJ2-5; D is ambiguous. V dropped 3 bases and J dropped 5 bases, with 7 bases sitting between them. Germline-derived CDR1 and CDR2 are DFQATT and SNEGSKA (reference sequence). The CDR3 loop spans 11 amino acids. The CDR3 coding sequence is TGCAGTGCTAGTTACGGGGAGACCCAGTACTTC. Protein: CSASYGETQYF.

This clonotype was counted at least ten times. The chain joins TRBV20-1 to TRBJ2-7; 12 bases map to TRBD2. CDR3 length: 14 amino acids. Looked up from germline, CDR1 is DFQATT and CDR2 is SNEGSKA (reference sequence). The J segment lost 2 bases and the V segment lost 5 bases, leaving 4 bases of the junction unmatched. The CDR3, as DNA: TGCAGTGCTGAGACTAGCGGGGGACCCTACGAGCAGTACTTC. This gives the protein CSAETSGGPYEQYF.

In its sample, this clonotype was seen many times. The V and J genes are TRBV7-9 and TRBJ1-5, with 7 bases identical to TRBD1. The CDR3 loop spans 15 amino acids. With V trimmed by 1 base and J by 3 bases, 3 bases remained unmatched. CDR1 is SEHNR, CDR2 FQNEAQ, per germline (reference sequence). This chain's CDR3 is CASSLGTGPNQPQHF. The CDR3 DNA is TGTGCCAGCAGCTTAGGGACAGGTCCCAATCAGCCCCAGCATTTT.

This clonotype was detected only once. The CDR3 DNA reads TGTGCCAGCAGCTTGACGGGGGGAGGGATGATGAACACTGAAGCTTTCTTT. Encoded protein: CASSLTGGGMMNTEAFF. The chain links TRBV5-5 to TRBJ1-1, with D maybe TRBD1 (5 bases). CDR3 length: 17 amino acids. CDR1 and CDR2 (germline): SGHKS, YYEKEE (reference sequence). Trimming pared 1 base from V and 0 bases from J, leaving 16 bases between.

This clonotype was seen at least ten times. The V gene is TRBV29-1, the J gene TRBJ1-1, with D hard to call. Germline V lookup: CDR1 SQVTM, CDR2 ANQGSEA. V lost 2 bases to trimming and J lost 6 bases, with 4 bases between them. The CDR3 extends over 10 amino acids. The CDR3 sequence: CSVESPEAFF. DNA of the CDR3: TGCAGCGTTGAATCGCCTGAAGCTTTCTTT.

This clonotype was recorded many times. This chain links TRBV4-1 with TRBJ2-5, with D possibly being TRBD2 (6 bases). Germline CDR1 MGHRA, CDR2 YSYEKL. Between the trimmed V and J ends, which lost 4 bases and 1 base, there was a span of 19 bases. This CDR3 has 17 amino acids. CDR3 protein: CASSLTPPGTGQETQYF. CDR3 bases: TGCGCCAGCAGCCTGACACCCCCCGGGACTGGCCAAGAGACCCAGTACTTC.

This clonotype appeared a few times. The J gene is TRBJ1-2, the V gene TRBV27, with 7 bases identical to TRBD1. The germline V gene has CDR1 MNHEY and CDR2 SMNVEV (reference sequence). This CDR3 is 12 amino acids long. The CDR3 DNA reads TGTACCTCCGACAGGGTTGGCTATGGCTACACCTTC. This sequence encodes CTSDRVGYGYTF.

There are a few counts of this clonotype. V gene TRBV4-1 combines with J gene TRBJ2-3, with 11 positions matching TRBD1. CDR1 is MGHRA, CDR2 YSYEKL, per germline. The CDR3 totals 16 residues. Losses at the gene ends were 1 base for V and 4 bases for J; bases not matched to a gene: 4. The CDR3 here is CASSQVMGQGADTQYF. The CDR3 DNA sequence: TGCGCCAGCAGCCAAGTTATGGGACAGGGGGCAGATACGCAGTATTTT.

A remark on this clonotype: A much more abundant neighbour one base away suggests this may be a read error. The chain couples TRBV5-6 to TRBJ1-1; TRBD1 matches 7 bases. Looked up from germline, CDR1 is SGHDT and CDR2 is YYEEEE. There are 15 residues in the CDR3. In nucleotides, the CDR3 is TGTGCCAGCAGCCCCCACCACCAGGGGGACACTGGAGCTTTCTTT. Encoded protein: CASSPHHQGDTGAFF.

Only a few counts were recorded for this clonotype. This may be a read error, as it is one base from a much larger clone. This sequence joins TRBV6-2 or TRBV6-3 and TRBJ1-1; 7 bases are shared with TRBD1. The V gene's germline CDR1 is MNHEY and CDR2 SVGEGT. The CDR3 runs 15 residues. The CDR3 region is CASTPWGQMNTDAFF. As DNA, the CDR3 is TGTGCCAGCACCCCTTGGGGACAGATGAACACTGATGCTTTCTTT.